The rows below give T cell receptor beta chains drawn from one sample of a study of PD-1 blockade in classical Hodgkin lymphoma. Data came from immunoSEQ multiplex PCR; TCRdb stores just in-frame clones and leaves some out. The table shows tens of thousands of clones, with around 80% occurring only once. Sequencing was performed on peripheral blood mononuclear cells (PBMCs), taken before the fourth cycle of nivolumab. The receptors stem from a human donor with classical Hodgkin lymphoma. Both conserved end residues are part of each CDR3. The D gene is left open where the match is weak. Rows may omit the clone size; those that give it use once, few, many or a size class.

V gene	D gene	clone size	J gene	CDR3 protein	CDR3 DNA
TRBV19	NA	few	TRBJ1-4	CASSIGRVYEKLFF	TGTGCCAGTAGTATCGGCAGGGTCTATGAAAAACTGTTTTTT
TRBV5-1	NA	NA	TRBJ1-1	CASSYISILDTEAFF	TGCGCCAGCAGCTATATCTCCATTCTCGACACTGAAGCTTTCTTT
TRBV4-2	TRBD1	NA	TRBJ1-2	CASSQDMSGGPVYGYTF	TGTGCCAGCAGCCAAGATATGTCAGGGGGCCCTGTTTATGGCTACACCTTC
TRBV6-6	TRBD1	NA	TRBJ2-7	CASSYAGTGIYEQYF	TGTGCCAGCAGTTACGCCGGGACAGGGATCTACGAGCAGTACTTC
TRBV9	TRBD1	NA	TRBJ2-7	CASSTGQGASEQYF	TGTGCCAGCAGCACGGGACAGGGGGCTTCCGAGCAGTACTTC
TRBV11-2	NA	once	TRBJ2-3	CASSLGWDTDTQYF	TGTGCCAGCAGCTTAGGCTGGGACACAGATACGCAGTATTTT
TRBV5-8	NA	NA	TRBJ2-3	CASSQGTISTDTQYF	TGTGCCAGCAGCCAGGGCACAATTAGCACAGATACGCAGTATTTT
TRBV6-5	TRBD2	NA	TRBJ2-1	CASSYISGGYNEQFF	TGTGCCAGCAGTTACATCAGCGGGGGCTACAATGAGCAGTTCTTC
TRBV18	TRBD1	many	TRBJ2-7	CASSTDRASYEQYF	TGTGCCAGCTCAACCGACAGGGCGTCCTACGAGCAGTACTTC
TRBV5-4	NA	NA	TRBJ1-5	CASSPGPSSPNQPQHF	TGTGCCAGCAGTCCCGGGCCGTCGAGTCCCAATCAGCCCCAGCATTTT
TRBV6-6	TRBD1	once	TRBJ1-1	CASSYIGRGPTEAFF	TGTGCCAGCAGTTACATCGGCAGGGGGCCCACTGAAGCTTTCTTT
TRBV4-3	NA	NA	TRBJ2-5	CASSQDYGDRETQYF	TGCGCCAGCAGCCAAGATTATGGGGACCGAGAGACCCAGTACTTC
TRBV10-3	NA	few	TRBJ1-3	CAISETPGGRSRNTIYF	TGTGCCATCAGTGAGACTCCGGGAGGCCGGTCCAGAAACACCATATATTTT
TRBV28	NA	NA	TRBJ2-2	CASRKSDTGELFF	TGTGCCAGCAGAAAAAGTGACACCGGGGAGCTGTTTTTT
TRBV19	NA	NA	TRBJ1-4	CASCRGITNEKLFF	TGTGCCTCTTGTCGAGGGATAACTAATGAAAAACTGTTTTTT
TRBV11-1	NA	once	TRBJ1-2	CASSPTGSYGYTF	TGTGCCAGCAGCCCAACAGGGAGCTATGGCTACACCTTC
TRBV4-2	TRBD1	NA	TRBJ2-3	CASSQDRTGEWGDTQYF	TGTGCCAGCAGCCAAGACCGGACAGGGGAATGGGGAGATACGCAGTATTTT
TRBV19	TRBD1	NA	TRBJ2-5	CASSRWAIWTGETRETQYF	TGTGCCAGTAGTAGGTGGGCCATTTGGACAGGGGAAACCAGAGAGACCCAGTACTTC
TRBV5-1	NA	NA	TRBJ2-3	CASSPRTGYTDTQYF	TGCGCCAGCAGCCCACGGACCGGTTACACAGATACGCAGTATTTT
TRBV28	TRBD1	NA	TRBJ2-1	CASSSPGQGNEQFF	TGTGCCAGCAGTTCCCCGGGACAGGGCAATGAGCAGTTCTTC
TRBV6-5	NA	few	TRBJ2-7	CASSYSTGTYEQYF	TGTGCCAGCAGTTACTCTACGGGTACTTACGAGCAGTACTTC
TRBV19	TRBD2	once	TRBJ2-1	CASRTGTSGERGNEQFF	TGTGCCAGTAGGACCGGGACTAGCGGTGAGCGGGGCAATGAGCAGTTCTTC
TRBV7-2	NA	NA	TRBJ2-7	CASSLQVTPGEQYF	TGTGCCAGCAGCTTACAGGTTACCCCAGGCGAGCAGTACTTC
TRBV29-1	NA	many	TRBJ1-2	CSVSRGTNYGYTF	TGCAGCGTTTCCCGAGGGACTAACTATGGCTACACCTTC
TRBV9	TRBD2	NA	TRBJ2-2	CASSAPIEGLAGGGTGELFF	TGTGCCAGCAGCGCCCCGATTGAGGGACTAGCGGGAGGTGGCACCGGGGAGCTGTTTTTT
TRBV12-5	NA	NA	TRBJ2-1	CASGSGGRKFF	TGTGCTAGTGGTTCGGGGGGCCGCAAGTTCTTC
TRBV7-9	NA	NA	TRBJ2-1	CASSFGGPVYEQFF	TGTGCCAGCAGCTTTGGGGGGCCCGTTTATGAGCAGTTCTTC
TRBV9	NA	NA	TRBJ2-5	CASSVEGAETQYF	TGTGCCAGCAGCGTAGAGGGCGCGGAGACCCAGTACTTC
TRBV6-5	TRBD1	NA	TRBJ1-1	CASRGQGAEDTEAFF	TGTGCCAGCAGAGGACAGGGGGCAGAGGACACTGAAGCTTTCTTT
TRBV5-6	TRBD1	once	TRBJ1-1	CASSIGTGWGEAFF	TGTGCCAGCAGCATCGGGACAGGGTGGGGTGAAGCTTTCTTT
TRBV9	TRBD2	NA	TRBJ2-5	CASSAPRGLAGQETQYF	TGTGCCAGCAGCGCCCCCCGGGGGCTAGCGGGCCAAGAGACCCAGTACTTC
TRBV6-1	NA	NA	TRBJ2-2	CASSEVGTGELFF	TGTGCCAGCAGTGAAGTTGGGACCGGGGAGCTGTTTTTT
TRBV19	NA	NA	TRBJ1-6	CASSIVAENNSPLHF	TGTGCCAGTAGTATAGTGGCAGAAAATAATTCACCCCTCCACTTT
TRBV11-2	NA	NA	TRBJ2-7	CASSFSGTLYEQYF	TGTGCCAGCAGTTTTTCAGGGACCCTCTACGAGCAGTACTTC
TRBV4-1	NA	NA	TRBJ1-6	CASSLNSNSPLHF	TGCGCCAGCAGCCTGAACTCAAATTCACCCCTCCACTTT
TRBV4-2	TRBD1	NA	TRBJ1-2	CASSQERTGSNYGYTF	TGTGCCAGCAGCCAAGAGAGGACAGGGTCTAACTATGGCTACACCTTC
TRBV27	TRBD1	many	TRBJ2-7	CASSPGQGTYEQYF	TGTGCCAGCAGTCCGGGACAGGGGACGTACGAGCAGTACTTC
TRBV27	NA	NA	TRBJ2-1	CASRTLDSSYNEQFF	TGTGCCAGCAGAACACTTGACAGCTCCTACAATGAGCAGTTCTTC
TRBV6-6	NA	once	TRBJ1-2	CASSYGQNYGYTF	TGTGCCAGCAGTTATGGTCAGAACTATGGCTACACCTTC
TRBV19	NA	NA	TRBJ2-3	CASSIYTDTQYF	TGTGCCAGTAGTATTTACACGGATACGCAGTATTTT
TRBV27	NA	NA	TRBJ1-1	CASKGTENTEAFF	TGTGCCAGCAAAGGGACGGAGAACACTGAAGCTTTCTTT
TRBV4-1	NA	few	TRBJ1-1	CASSQEDITEAFF	TGCGCCAGCAGCCAAGAGGACATCACTGAAGCTTTCTTT
TRBV5-4	NA	NA	TRBJ2-5	CASSTSSGGQETQYF	TGTGCCAGCAGCACCAGCAGTGGGGGTCAAGAGACCCAGTACTTC
TRBV18	NA	NA	TRBJ2-2	CASSPPSTGELFF	TGTGCCAGCTCACCACCTAGCACCGGGGAGCTGTTTTTT
TRBV9	NA	NA	TRBJ1-1	CASSVDGEAFF	TGTGCCAGCAGCGTAGACGGTGAAGCTTTCTTT
TRBV2	TRBD1	once	TRBJ2-7	CASSEGGGQSSYEQYF	TGTGCCAGCAGTGAAGGAGGGGGACAGTCCTCCTACGAGCAGTACTTC
TRBV6-5	NA	NA	TRBJ2-4	CASSYSGRVAKNIQYF	TGTGCCAGCAGTTACTCCGGCAGGGTAGCCAAAAACATTCAGTACTTC
TRBV11-2	NA	NA	TRBJ2-7	CASSMGGGVGEQYF	TGTGCCAGCAGCATGGGAGGGGGGGTTGGCGAGCAGTACTTC
TRBV27	NA	few	TRBJ2-1	CASSLDRLDNEQFF	TGTGCCAGCAGTTTAGACAGATTGGACAATGAGCAGTTCTTC
TRBV7-2	TRBD2	NA	TRBJ2-5	CASSPQGLAEETQYF	TGTGCCAGCAGCCCGCAGGGACTAGCGGAAGAGACCCAGTACTTC
TRBV6-4	TRBD2	NA	TRBJ2-2	CASSESGGADTGELFF	TGTGCCAGCAGTGAATCCGGGGGGGCAGACACCGGGGAGCTGTTTTTT
TRBV5-4	TRBD1	once	TRBJ2-3	CASSYGQGGTDTQYF	TGTGCCAGCAGCTATGGACAGGGTGGCACAGATACGCAGTATTTT
TRBV7-3	NA	NA	TRBJ1-4	CASSFAGPAREKLFF	TGTGCCAGCAGCTTCGCAGGGCCTGCTCGTGAAAAACTGTTTTTT
TRBV27	NA	NA	TRBJ2-2	CASSPSRPPNTGELFF	TGTGCCAGCAGTCCCTCGCGCCCCCCGAACACCGGGGAGCTGTTTTTT
TRBV2	NA	NA	TRBJ2-3	CASSEVGSTDTQYF	TGTGCCAGCAGTGAAGTAGGGAGCACAGATACGCAGTATTTT
TRBV7-3	NA	NA	TRBJ2-3	CASSLGLRQRTDTQYF	TGTGCCAGCAGCTTAGGATTGAGACAGCGAACAGATACGCAGTATTTT
TRBV6-5	NA	NA	TRBJ2-1	CASSPPGQSYNEQFF	TGTGCCAGCAGCCCGCCAGGGCAGTCCTACAATGAGCAGTTCTTC
TRBV6-1	NA	NA	TRBJ2-1	CASSVVTGNEQFF	TGTGCCAGCAGTGTTGTGACAGGCAATGAGCAGTTCTTC
TRBV20-1	NA	few	TRBJ2-1	CSARRWNEQFF	TGCAGTGCGCGAAGATGGAATGAGCAGTTCTTC